This T cell receptor beta chain was sequenced during a study of post-analysis software for immune sequencing data. Findings of the study overall: Among several TRBV segments more frequent in patients than controls were TRBV5-6, TRBV5-1 and TRBV20-1.

TCR beta libraries were prepared from cDNA with unique molecular identifiers. TCRdb reanalysed the PCR reads using MiXCR and keeps one entry per CDR3 protein. The sample holds about 810,000 distinct CDR3 sequences, roughly 50% seen once. To note about this clonotype: The antigen is not known.

CDR3 size: 15 residues. V lost 5 bases and J lost 6; bases outside the gene matches: 7. Germline values: CDR1 LGHDT, CDR2 YNNKEL (reference sequence). Sequencing was carried out using blood. The receptor was derived from a girl aged 10 to 17 with multiple sclerosis. This chain links TRBV3-1 with TRBJ2-5, with 12 positions matching TRBD2. CDR3 amino acids: CASSSSGGEGQTQYF. Here the CDR3 DNA reads TGTGCCAGCAGCTCTAGCGGGGGGGAGGGTCAGACCCAGTACTTC.